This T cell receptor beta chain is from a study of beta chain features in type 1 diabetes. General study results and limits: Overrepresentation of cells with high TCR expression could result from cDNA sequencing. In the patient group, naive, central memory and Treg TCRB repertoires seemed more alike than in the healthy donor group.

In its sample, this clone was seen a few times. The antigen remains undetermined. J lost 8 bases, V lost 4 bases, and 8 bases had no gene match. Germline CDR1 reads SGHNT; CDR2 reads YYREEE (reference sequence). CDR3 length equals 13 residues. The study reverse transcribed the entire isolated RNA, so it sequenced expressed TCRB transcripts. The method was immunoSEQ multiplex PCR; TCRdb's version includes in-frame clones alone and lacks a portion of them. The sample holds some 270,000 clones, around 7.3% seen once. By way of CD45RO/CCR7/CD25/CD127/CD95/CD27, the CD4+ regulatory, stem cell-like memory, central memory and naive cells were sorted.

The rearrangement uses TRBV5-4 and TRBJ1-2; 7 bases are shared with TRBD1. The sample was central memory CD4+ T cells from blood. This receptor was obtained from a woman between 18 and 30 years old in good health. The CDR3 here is CASSRDREGGYTF. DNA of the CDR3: TGTGCCAGCAGCCGAGACAGGGAGGGCGGCTACACCTTC.